This T cell receptor (beta chain) was sequenced in a study of CD8 T cells in ankylosing spondylitis. Germline CDR1 is LNHDA and CDR2 is SQIVND (reference sequence). The CDR3 length is 13 residues. MiXCR was run by TCRdb on the 5' RACE reads, yielding one entry per CDR3 protein. The sample lists roughly 130,000 distinct CDR3 sequences, roughly 13% seen once, with approximately 3.1% in the top ten. The sequenced sample consisted of blood, either unsorted or a sorted T cell fraction (not recorded which). This receptor was taken from a female donor with ankylosing spondylitis or in good health (not recorded which). The genes are TRBV19 and TRBJ2-5; D gene ambiguous. CDR3 loop: CASKRRREETQYF. CDR3 DNA sequence: TGTGCTTCGAAGAGGCGTCGGGAAGAGACCCAGTACTTC.